This TCR beta chain originates from a study of T cell changes during pregnancy in multiple sclerosis. The V gene's germline CDR1 is SGHRS and CDR2 YFSETQ. V lost 0 bases, J lost 7 bases, and 8 bases stayed unmatched. The CDR3 is made up of 16 amino acids. Repertoires were generated with immunoSEQ multiplex PCR, while TCRdb's copy carries only in-frame clones and drops some. This table holds fewer than 30,000 clones, roughly 90% found once. The sequencing used CD8+ T cells from peripheral blood mononuclear cells, collected in the third trimester of pregnancy. The sequence came from a female donor in good health, enrolled as a control in a pregnancy study. This chain links TRBV5-1 with TRBJ2-1; TRBD2 matches at 9 bases. CDR3: CASSLVLAGPLNEQFF. CDR3 DNA: TGCGCCAGCAGCTTGGTCCTAGCGGGACCTTTAAATGAGCAGTTCTTC.